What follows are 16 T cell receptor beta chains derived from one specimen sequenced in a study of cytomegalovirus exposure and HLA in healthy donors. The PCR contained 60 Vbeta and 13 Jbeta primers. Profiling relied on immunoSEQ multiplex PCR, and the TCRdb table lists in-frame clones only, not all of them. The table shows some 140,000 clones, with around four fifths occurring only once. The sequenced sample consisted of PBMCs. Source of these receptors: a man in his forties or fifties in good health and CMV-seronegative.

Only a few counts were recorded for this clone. The CDR3 DNA follows: TGTGCCAGCAGTGAAGCGCGTCTAGAAGCTTTCTTT. Translating it yields CASSEARLEAFF. The rearrangement joins TRBV2 to TRBJ1-1, with no clear D. CDR1 is SNHLY, CDR2 FYNNEI, per germline. There are 12 residues in the CDR3. Trimming cost V 0 bases and J 8 bases, with 7 bases left between them.

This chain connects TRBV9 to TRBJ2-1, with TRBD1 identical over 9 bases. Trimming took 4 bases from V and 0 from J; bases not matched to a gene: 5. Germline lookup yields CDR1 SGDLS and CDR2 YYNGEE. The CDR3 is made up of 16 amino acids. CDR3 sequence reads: CASSLGTGNSYNEQFF. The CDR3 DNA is TGTGCCAGCAGCCTTGGGACAGGGAACTCCTACAATGAGCAGTTCTTC.

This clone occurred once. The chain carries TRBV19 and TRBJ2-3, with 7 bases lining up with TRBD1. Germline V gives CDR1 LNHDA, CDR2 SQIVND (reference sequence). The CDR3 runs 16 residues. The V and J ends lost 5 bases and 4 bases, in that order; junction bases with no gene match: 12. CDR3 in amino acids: CASSPYHNRGADTQYF. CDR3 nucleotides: TGTGCCAGTAGTCCGTACCACAACAGGGGTGCAGATACGCAGTATTTT.

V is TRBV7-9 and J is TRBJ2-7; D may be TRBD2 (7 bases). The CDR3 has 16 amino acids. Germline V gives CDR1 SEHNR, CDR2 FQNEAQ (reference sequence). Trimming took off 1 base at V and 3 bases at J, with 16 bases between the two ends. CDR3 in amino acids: CASSLVIAGEGYEQYF. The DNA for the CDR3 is TGTGCCAGCAGCTTAGTTATTGCAGGGGAGGGCTACGAGCAGTACTTC.

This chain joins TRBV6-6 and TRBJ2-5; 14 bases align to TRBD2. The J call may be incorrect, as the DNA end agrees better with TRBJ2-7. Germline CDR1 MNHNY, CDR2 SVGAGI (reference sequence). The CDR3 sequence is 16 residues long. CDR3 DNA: TGTGCCAGCAGTTACTCGACTAGCGGGGGGGGGTACGAGCAGTACTTC. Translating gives CASSYSTSGGGYEQYF.

For the CDR3, the DNA is TGTGCCAGTACCTTTGACGGGCGGGGCAGCACCGGGGAGCTGTTTTTT. It is translated as CASTFDGRGSTGELFF. The chain joins TRBV19 to TRBJ2-2, with a weak D call TRBD2 (6 bases). The V end was cut by 7 bases, the J end by 4 bases, with 19 bases between. The CDR3 contains 16 residues. Germline lookup yields CDR1 LNHDA and CDR2 SQIVND (reference sequence).

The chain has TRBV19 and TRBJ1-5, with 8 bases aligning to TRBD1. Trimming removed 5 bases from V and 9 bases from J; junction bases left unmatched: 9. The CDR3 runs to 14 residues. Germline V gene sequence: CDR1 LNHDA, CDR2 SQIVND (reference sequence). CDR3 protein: CASSETGGLGPQHF. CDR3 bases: TGTGCCAGTAGTGAAACAGGGGGGTTAGGGCCCCAGCATTTT.

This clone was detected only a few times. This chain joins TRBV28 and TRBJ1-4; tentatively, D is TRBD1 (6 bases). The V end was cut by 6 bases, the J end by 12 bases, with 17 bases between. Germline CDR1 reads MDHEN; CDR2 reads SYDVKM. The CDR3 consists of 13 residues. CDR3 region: CASRPPKGVELFF. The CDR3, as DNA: TGTGCCAGCAGACCCCCTAAGGGGGTGGAACTGTTTTTT.

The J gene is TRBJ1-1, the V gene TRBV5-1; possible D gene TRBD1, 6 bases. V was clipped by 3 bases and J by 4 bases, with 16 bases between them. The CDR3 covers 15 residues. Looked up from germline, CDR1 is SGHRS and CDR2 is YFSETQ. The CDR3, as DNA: TGCGCCAGCAGCTGGTGGGGGGGCAAGGGCACTGAAGCTTTCTTT. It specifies CASSWWGGKGTEAFF.

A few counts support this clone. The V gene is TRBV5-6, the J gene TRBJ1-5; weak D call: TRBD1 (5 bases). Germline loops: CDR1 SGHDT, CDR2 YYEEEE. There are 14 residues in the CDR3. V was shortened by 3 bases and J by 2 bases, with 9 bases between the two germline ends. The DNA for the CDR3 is TGTGCCAGCAGCTGGGGAGGGGGCAATCAGCCCCAGCATTTT. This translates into CASSWGGGNQPQHF.

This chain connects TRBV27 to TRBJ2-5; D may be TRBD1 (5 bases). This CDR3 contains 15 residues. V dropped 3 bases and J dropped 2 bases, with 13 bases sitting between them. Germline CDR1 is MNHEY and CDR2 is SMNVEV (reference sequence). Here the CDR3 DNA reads TGTGCCAGCAGTTTCCTGGGGCCATCACAAGAGACCCAGTACTTC. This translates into CASSFLGPSQETQYF.

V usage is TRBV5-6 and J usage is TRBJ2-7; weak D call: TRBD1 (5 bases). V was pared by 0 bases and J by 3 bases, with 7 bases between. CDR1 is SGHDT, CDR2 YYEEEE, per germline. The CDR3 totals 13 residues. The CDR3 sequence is CASSLAQGYEQYF. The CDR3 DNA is TGTGCCAGCAGCTTGGCTCAGGGCTACGAGCAGTACTTC.

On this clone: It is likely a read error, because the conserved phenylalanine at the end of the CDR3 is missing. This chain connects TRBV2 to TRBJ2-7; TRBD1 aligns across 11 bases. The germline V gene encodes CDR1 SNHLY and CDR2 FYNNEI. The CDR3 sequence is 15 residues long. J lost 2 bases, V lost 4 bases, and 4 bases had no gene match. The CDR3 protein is CASSVRTGGPYEQYL. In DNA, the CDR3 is TGTGCCAGCAGTGTTAGGACAGGGGGCCCCTACGAGCAGTACCTC.

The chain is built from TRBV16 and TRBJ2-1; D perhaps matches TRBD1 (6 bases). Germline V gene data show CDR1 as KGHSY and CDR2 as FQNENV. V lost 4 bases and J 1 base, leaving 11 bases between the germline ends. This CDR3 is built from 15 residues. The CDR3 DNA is TGTGCCAGCAGCCTAGGGGGTTGGTCCTACAATGAGCAGTTCTTC. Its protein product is CASSLGGWSYNEQFF. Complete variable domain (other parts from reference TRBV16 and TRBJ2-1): GEEVAQTPKHLVRGEGQKAKLYCAPIKGHSYVFWYQQVLKNEFKFLISFQNENVFDETGMPKERFSAKCLPNSPCSLEIQATKLEDSAVYFCASSLGGWSYNEQFFGPGTRLTVL.

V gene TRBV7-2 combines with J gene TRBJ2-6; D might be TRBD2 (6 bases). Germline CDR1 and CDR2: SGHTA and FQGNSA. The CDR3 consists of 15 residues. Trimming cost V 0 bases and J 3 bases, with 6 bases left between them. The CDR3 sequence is CASSLAGGGANVLTF. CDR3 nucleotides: TGTGCCAGCAGCTTAGCGGGAGGTGGGGCCAACGTCCTGACTTTC.

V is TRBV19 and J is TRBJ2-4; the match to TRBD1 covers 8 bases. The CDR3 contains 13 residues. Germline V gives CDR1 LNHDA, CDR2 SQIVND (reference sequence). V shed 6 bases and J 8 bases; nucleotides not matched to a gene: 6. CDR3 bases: TGTGCCAGTAGCAATCCGACAGGGGACATTCAGTACTTC. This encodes CASSNPTGDIQYF.